The following is a T cell receptor beta chain sequence with its context. Its specificity is unknown. CDR3 length: 13 residues. V dropped 1 base and J dropped 3 bases, with 5 bases sitting between them. Germline-derived CDR1 and CDR2 are SGHTA and FQGNSA. This sample is drawn from a study of STAT5B mutations in CD4+ large granular lymphocyte leukemia. Study-wide context: Among healthy controls, a particular HLA allele went with more CDR3 'QG' motifs.

The assay was immunoSEQ multiplex PCR, and TCRdb's table has in-frame clones only and misses some. The sample consists of 45,000 to 55,000 clones, roughly 72% of them appearing once. General study points: The CD4+ versus CD8+ T-LGLL clonality difference may reflect limited sample size.

The sequencing sample was made of CD4+ T cells from blood buffy coats. The genes are TRBV7-2 and TRBJ2-3; D unclear. This receptor was taken from a human donor in good health. CDR3 nucleotides: TGTGCCAGCAGCTTAGGTCCGACAGATACGCAGTATTTT. Encoded protein: CASSLGPTDTQYF.